This T cell receptor (beta chain) came from a study of blood T cell repertoires in COVID-19. Across the study: Spain, Italy and the United States supplied samples that represented acute and convalescent COVID-19.

Profiling relied on immunoSEQ multiplex PCR, and the TCRdb table lists in-frame clones only, not all of them. The data hold hundreds of thousands of clones, with around nine tenths observed a single time. Sequenced: peripheral blood. The receptor's source is a woman between 45 and 65 years old with active or convalescent COVID-19.

In DNA, the CDR3 is TGCGCCAGCAGCGTCAGAAATAATGAAAAACTGTTTTTT. Amino acids: CASSVRNNEKLFF. The V call is TRBV5-1, the J call TRBJ1-4; no clear D gene. This CDR3 spans 13 amino acids. Germline CDR1 and CDR2: SGHRS and YFSETQ. V lost 4 bases and J lost 4, with 8 bases in between.